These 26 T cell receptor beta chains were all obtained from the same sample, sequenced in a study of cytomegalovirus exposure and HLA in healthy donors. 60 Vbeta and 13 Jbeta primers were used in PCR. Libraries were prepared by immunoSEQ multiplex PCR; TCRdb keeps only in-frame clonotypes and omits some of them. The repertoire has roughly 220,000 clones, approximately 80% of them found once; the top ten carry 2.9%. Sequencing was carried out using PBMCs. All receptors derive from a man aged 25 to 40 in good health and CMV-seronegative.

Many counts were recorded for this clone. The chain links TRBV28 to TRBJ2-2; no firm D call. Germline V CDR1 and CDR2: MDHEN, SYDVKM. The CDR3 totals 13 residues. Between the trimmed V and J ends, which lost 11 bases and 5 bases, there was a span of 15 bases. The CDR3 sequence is CAAGPYDTGELFF. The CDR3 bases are TGTGCCGCAGGCCCCTACGATACCGGGGAGCTGTTTTTT.

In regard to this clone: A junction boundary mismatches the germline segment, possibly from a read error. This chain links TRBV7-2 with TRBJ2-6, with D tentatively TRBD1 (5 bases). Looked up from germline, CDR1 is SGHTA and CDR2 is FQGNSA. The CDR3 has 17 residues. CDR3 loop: CASIPSPRVSGASVLTF. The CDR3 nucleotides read TGTGCCAGCATCCCGAGCCCCAGGGTATCTGGGGCCAGCGTCCTGACTTTC.

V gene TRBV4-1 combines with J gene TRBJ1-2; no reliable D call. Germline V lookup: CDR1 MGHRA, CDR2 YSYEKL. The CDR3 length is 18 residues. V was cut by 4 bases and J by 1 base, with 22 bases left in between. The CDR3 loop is CASSPTNFGLILNYGYTF. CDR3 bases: TGCGCCAGCAGCCCGACAAACTTTGGGCTGATCCTTAACTATGGCTACACCTTC.

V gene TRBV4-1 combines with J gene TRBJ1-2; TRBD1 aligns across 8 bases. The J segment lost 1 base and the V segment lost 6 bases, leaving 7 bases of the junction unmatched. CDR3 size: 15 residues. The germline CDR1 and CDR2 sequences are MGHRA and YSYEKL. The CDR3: CASSDRGRSNYGYTF. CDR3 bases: TGCGCCAGCAGTGACAGGGGCCGTAGTAACTATGGCTACACCTTC.

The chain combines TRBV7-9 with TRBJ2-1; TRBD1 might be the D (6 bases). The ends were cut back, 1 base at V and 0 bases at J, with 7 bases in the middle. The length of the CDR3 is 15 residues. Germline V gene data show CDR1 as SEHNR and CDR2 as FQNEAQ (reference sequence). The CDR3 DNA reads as TGTGCCAGCAGCTTAGTACAGGGCTCCTACAATGAGCAGTTCTTC. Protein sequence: CASSLVQGSYNEQFF.

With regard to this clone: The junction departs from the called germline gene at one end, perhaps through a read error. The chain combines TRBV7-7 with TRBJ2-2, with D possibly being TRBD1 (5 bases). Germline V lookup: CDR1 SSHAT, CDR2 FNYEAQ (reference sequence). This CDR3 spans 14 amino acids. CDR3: CASSKDIGGGELFF. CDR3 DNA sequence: TGTGCTAGCAGCAAGGACATTGGTGGCGGGGAGCTGTTTTTT.

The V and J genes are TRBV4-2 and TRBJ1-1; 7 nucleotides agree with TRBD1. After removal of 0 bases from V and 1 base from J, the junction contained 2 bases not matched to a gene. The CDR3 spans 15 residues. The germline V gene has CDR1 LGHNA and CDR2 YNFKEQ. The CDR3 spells CASSQEGQANTEAFF. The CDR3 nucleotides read TGTGCCAGCAGCCAAGAAGGACAGGCGAACACTGAAGCTTTCTTT.

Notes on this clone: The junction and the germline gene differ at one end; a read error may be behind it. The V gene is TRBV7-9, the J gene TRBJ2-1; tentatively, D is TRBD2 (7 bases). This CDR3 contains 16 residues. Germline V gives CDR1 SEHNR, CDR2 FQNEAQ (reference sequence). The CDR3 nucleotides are TGTTCCAGCAGCGTCAAAGGAGGGGGGGCCTACAATGAGCAGTTCTTC. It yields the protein CSSSVKGGGAYNEQFF.

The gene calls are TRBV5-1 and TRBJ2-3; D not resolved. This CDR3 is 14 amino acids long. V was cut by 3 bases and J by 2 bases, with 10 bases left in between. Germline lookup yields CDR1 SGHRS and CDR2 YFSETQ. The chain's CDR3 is CASSSHQATDTQYF. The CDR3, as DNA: TGCGCCAGCAGCTCCCATCAGGCCACAGATACGCAGTATTTT.

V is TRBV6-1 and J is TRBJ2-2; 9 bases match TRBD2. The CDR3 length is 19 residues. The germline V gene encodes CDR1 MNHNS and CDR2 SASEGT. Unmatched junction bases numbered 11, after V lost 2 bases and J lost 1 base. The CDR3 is CASSERTARRGGNTGELFF. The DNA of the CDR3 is TGTGCCAGCAGTGAACGTACGGCGCGGCGGGGGGGGAACACCGGGGAGCTGTTTTTT.

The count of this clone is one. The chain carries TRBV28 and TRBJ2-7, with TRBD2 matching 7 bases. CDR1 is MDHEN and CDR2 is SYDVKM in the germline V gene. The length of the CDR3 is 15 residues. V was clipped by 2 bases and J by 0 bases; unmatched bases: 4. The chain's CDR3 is CASSLLREGSYEQYF. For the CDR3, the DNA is TGTGCCAGCAGTTTACTCAGGGAGGGCTCCTACGAGCAGTACTTC.

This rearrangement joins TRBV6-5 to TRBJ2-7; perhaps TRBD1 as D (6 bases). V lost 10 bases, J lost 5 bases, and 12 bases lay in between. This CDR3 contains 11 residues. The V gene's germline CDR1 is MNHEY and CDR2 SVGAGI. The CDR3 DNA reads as TGTGCCACCCAACAGGGTAACGAGCAGTACTTC. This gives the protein CATQQGNEQYF.

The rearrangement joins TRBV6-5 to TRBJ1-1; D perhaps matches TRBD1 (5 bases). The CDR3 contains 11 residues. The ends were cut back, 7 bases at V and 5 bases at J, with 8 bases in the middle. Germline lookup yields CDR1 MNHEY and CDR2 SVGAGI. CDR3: CASNRGTEAFF. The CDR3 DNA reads TGTGCCAGCAATAGGGGTACTGAAGCTTTCTTT.

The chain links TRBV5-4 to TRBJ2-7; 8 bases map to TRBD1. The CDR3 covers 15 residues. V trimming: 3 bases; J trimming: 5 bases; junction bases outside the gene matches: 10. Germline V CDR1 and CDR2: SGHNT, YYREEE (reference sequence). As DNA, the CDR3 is TGTGCCAGCAGCTCGAGACAGGGGAGAGTCGACGAGCAGTACTTC. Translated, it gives CASSSRQGRVDEQYF.

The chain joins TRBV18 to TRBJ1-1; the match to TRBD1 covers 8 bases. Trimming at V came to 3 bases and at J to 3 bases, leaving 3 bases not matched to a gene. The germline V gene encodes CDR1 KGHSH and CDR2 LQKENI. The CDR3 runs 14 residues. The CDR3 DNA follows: TGTGCCAGCTCACCCGGCAGGGGGCACACTGAAGCTTTCTTT. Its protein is CASSPGRGHTEAFF.

The CDR3 bases are TGTGCCAGCACCAAACGCGATGGCTACACCTTC. Amino acids: CASTKRDGYTF. The genes are TRBV2 and TRBJ1-2; D gene ambiguous. The V and J ends lost 7 bases and 6 bases respectively, with 9 bases between them. The CDR3 covers 11 residues. Per germline, CDR1 SNHLY and CDR2 FYNNEI.

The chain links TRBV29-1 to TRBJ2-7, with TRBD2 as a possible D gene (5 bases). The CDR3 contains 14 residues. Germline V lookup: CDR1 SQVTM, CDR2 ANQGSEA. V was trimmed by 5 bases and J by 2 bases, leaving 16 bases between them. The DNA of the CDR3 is TGCAGCGTTAGGAGGAACAGCCCAACCTACGAGCAGTACTTC. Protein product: CSVRRNSPTYEQYF.

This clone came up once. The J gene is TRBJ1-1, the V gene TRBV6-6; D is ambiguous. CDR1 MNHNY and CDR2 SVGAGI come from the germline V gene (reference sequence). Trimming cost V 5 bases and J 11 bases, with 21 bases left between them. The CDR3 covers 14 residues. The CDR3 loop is CASSPRKASTGAFF. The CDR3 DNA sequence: TGTGCCAGCAGTCCAAGAAAGGCAAGTACGGGTGCTTTCTTT.

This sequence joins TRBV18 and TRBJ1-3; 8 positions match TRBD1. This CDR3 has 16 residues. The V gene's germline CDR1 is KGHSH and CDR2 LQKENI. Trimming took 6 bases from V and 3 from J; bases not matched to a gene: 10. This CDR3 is CASSLRQGLFGNTIYF. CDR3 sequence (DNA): TGTGCCAGCTCGCTAAGACAGGGGCTATTTGGAAACACCATATATTTT.

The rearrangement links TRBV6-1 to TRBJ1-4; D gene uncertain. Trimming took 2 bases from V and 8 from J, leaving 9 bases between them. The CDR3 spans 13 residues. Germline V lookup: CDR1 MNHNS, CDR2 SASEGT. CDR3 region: CASSEQNSEKLFF. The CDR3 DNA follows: TGTGCCAGCAGTGAACAAAACTCCGAAAAACTGTTTTTT.

The CDR3 loop is CASSKRNRGRSYEQYF. The CDR3 DNA reads as TGTGCCAGCAGCAAAAGAAACAGGGGAAGGTCCTACGAGCAGTACTTC. The chain recombines TRBV21-1 with TRBJ2-7; the table's D call of TRBD1 was not tested on the DNA. TRBV21-1 is labeled a pseudogene. The CDR3 contains 16 residues.

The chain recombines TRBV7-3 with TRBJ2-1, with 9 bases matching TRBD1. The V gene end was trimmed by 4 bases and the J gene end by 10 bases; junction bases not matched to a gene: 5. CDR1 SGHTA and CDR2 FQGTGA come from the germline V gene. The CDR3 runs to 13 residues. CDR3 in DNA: TGTGCCAGCAGCTCGGGACAGGGCCGGGAGCAGTTCTTC. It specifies CASSSGQGREQFF.

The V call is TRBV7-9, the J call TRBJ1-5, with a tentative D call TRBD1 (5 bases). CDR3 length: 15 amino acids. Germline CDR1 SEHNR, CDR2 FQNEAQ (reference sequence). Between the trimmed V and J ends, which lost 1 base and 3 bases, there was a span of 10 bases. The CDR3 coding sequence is TGTGCCAGCAGCTTAGGGGGCCATGACAATCAGCCCCAGCATTTT. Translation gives CASSLGGHDNQPQHF.

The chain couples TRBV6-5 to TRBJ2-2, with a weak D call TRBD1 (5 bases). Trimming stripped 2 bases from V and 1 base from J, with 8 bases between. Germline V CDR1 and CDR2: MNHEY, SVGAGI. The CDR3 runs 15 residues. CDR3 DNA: TGTGCCAGCAGTTACGACAGAATGAACACCGGGGAGCTGTTTTTT. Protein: CASSYDRMNTGELFF.

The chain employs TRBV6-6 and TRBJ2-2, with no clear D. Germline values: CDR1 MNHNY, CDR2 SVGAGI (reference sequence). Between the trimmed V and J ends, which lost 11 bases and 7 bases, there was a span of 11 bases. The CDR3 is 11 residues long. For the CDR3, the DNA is TGTGCCGCAGGTTCGGACGGGGAGCTGTTTTTT. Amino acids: CAAGSDGELFF.

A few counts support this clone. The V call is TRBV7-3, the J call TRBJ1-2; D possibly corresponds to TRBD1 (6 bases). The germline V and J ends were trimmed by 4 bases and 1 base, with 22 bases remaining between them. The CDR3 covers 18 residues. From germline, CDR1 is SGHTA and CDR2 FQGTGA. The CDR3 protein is CASSYNIAGTRLNYGYTF. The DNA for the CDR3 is TGTGCCAGCAGCTATAACATCGCCGGGACAAGGCTTAACTATGGCTACACCTTC. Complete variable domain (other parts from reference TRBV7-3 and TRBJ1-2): GAGVSQTPSNKVTEKGKYVELRCDPISGHTALYWYRQSLGQGPEFLIYFQGTGAADDSGLPNDRFFAVRPEGSVSTLKIQRTERGDSAVYLCASSYNIAGTRLNYGYTFGSGTRLTVV.